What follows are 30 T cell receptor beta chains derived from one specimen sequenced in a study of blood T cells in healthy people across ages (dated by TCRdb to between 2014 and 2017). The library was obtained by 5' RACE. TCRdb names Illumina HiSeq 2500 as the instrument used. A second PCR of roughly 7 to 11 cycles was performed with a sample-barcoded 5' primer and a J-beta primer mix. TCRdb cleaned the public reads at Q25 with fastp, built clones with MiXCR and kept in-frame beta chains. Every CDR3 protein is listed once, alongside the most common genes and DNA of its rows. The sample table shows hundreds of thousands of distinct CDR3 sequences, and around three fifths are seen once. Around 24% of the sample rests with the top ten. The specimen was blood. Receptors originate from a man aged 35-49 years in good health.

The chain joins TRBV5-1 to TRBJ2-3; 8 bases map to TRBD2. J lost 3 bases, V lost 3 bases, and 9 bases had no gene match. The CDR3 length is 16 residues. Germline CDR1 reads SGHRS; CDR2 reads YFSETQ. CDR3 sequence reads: CASSSIAGRVTDTQYF. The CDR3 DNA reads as TGCGCCAGCAGCTCTATAGCGGGACGGGTGACAGATACGCAGTATTTT.

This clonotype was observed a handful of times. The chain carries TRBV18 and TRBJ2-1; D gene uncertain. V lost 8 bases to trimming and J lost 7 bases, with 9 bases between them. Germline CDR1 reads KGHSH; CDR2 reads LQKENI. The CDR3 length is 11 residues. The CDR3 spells CASSPKNEQFF. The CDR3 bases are TGTGCCAGCAGTCCCAAGAATGAGCAGTTCTTC. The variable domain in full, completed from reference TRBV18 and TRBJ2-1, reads NAGVMQNPRHLVRRRGQEARLRCSPMKGHSHVYWYRQLPEEGLKFMVYLQKENIIDESGMPKERFSAEFPKEGPSILRIQQVVRGDSAAYFCASSPKNEQFFGPGTRLTVL.

The CDR3 coding sequence is TGTGCCAGCAGCCCCGGGGGTGATGAAAAACTGTTTTTT. This codes for CASSPGGDEKLFF. V and J are TRBV9 and TRBJ1-4; perhaps TRBD1 as D (5 bases). This CDR3 has 13 amino acids. V was shortened by 4 bases and J by 6 bases, with 10 bases between the two germline ends. Per germline, CDR1 SGDLS and CDR2 YYNGEE.

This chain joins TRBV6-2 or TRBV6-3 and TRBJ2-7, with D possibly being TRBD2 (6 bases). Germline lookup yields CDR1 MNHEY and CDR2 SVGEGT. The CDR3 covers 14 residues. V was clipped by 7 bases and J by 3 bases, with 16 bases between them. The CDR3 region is CASTRRDLHYEQYF. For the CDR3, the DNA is TGTGCCAGCACCCGACGGGACTTACACTACGAGCAGTACTTC.

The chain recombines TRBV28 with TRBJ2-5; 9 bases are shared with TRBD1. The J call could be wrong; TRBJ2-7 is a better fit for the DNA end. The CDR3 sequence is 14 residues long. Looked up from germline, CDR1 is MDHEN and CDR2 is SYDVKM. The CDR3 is CASSFGTGWYEQYF. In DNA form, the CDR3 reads TGTGCCAGCAGTTTTGGGACAGGGTGGTACGAGCAGTACTTC.

The CDR3 DNA reads TGCAGTGCTGAGGACAGGATCGGCGAGCAGTACTTC. It encodes CSAEDRIGEQYF. V gene TRBV20-1 combines with J gene TRBJ2-4, with 7 bases aligning to TRBD1. The DNA matches TRBJ2-7 better at its end, which makes the J call doubtful. The V gene's germline CDR1 is DFQATT and CDR2 SNEGSKA (reference sequence). The CDR3 contains 12 residues.

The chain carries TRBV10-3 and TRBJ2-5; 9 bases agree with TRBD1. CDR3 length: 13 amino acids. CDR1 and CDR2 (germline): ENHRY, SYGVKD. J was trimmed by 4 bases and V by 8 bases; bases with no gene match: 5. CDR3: CAIFGTGLETQYF. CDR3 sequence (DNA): TGTGCCATCTTCGGGACAGGGCTAGAGACCCAGTACTTC.

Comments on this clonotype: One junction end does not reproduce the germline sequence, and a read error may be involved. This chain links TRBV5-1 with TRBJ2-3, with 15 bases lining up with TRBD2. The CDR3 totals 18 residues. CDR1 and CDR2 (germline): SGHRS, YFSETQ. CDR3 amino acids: CASSSGLAGGLSTDTQYF. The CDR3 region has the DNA TGCGCCAGCAGCTCGGGACTAGCGGGAGGTCTGAGCACAGATACGCAATATTTT.

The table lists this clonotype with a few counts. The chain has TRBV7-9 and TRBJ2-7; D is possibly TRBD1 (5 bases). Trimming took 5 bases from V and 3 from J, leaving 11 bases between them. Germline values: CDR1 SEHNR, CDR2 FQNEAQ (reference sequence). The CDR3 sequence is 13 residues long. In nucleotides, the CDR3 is TGTGCCAGCAGCGCGACAGTTAACTACGAGCAGTACTTC. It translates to CASSATVNYEQYF.

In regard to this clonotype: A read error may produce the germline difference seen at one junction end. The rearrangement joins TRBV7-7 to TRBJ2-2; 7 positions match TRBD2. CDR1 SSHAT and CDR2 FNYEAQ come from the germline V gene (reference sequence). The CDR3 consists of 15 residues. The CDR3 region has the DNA TGTGCTAGCAGCTTAGGACTAGCGAACACCGGGGAGCTGTTTTTT. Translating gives CASSLGLANTGELFF.

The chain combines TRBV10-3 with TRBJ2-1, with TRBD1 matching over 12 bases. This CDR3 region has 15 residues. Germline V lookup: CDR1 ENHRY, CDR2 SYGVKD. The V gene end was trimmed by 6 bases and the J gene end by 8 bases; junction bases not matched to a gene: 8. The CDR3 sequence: CAISAGTGGLDEQFF. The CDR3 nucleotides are TGTGCCATCAGCGCCGGGACAGGGGGCTTGGATGAGCAGTTCTTC.

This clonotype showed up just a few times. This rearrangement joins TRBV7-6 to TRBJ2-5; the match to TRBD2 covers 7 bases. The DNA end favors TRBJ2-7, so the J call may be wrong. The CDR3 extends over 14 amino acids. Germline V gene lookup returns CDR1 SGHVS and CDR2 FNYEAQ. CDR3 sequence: CASSTGEGRGEQYF. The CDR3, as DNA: TGTGCCAGCAGCACCGGCGAGGGGAGGGGCGAGCAGTACTTC.

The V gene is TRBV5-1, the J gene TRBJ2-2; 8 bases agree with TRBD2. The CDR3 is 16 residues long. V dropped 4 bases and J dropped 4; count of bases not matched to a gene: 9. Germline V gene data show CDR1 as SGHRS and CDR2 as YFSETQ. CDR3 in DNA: TGCGCCAGCAGCCTTGGACTAGCCCAACGCACCGGGGAGCTGTTTTTT. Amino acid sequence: CASSLGLAQRTGELFF. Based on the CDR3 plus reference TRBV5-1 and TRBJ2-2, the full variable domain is KAGVTQTPRYLIKTRGQQVTLSCSPISGHRSVSWYQQTPGQGLQFLFEYFSETQRNKGNFPGRFSGRQFSNSRSEMNVSTLELGDSALYLCASSLGLAQRTGELFFGEGSRLTVL.

The CDR3: CASSYGEGGQPQPQHF. Here the CDR3 DNA reads TGTGCCAGCAGTTACGGAGAAGGGGGCCAGCCCCAGCCCCAGCATTTT. The chain is built from TRBV6-6 and TRBJ1-5; 7 positions match TRBD1. The J segment lost 7 bases and the V segment lost 2 bases, leaving 11 bases of the junction unmatched. Per the germline V gene, CDR1 is MNHNY and CDR2 is SVGAGI (reference sequence). The CDR3 is 16 residues long.

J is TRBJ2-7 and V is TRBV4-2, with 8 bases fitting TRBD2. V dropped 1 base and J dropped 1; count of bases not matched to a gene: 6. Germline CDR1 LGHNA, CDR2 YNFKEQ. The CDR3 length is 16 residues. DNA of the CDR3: TGTGCCAGCAGCCAAGTGTCGGGACTAGGGTCCTACGAGCAGTACTTC. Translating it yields CASSQVSGLGSYEQYF.

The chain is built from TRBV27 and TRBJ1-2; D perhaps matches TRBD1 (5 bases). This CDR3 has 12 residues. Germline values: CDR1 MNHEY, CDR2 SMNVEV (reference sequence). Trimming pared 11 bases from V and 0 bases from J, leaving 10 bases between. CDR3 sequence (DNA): TGTGCCGTGGGGGATCCTAACTATGGCTACACCTTC. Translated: CAVGDPNYGYTF.

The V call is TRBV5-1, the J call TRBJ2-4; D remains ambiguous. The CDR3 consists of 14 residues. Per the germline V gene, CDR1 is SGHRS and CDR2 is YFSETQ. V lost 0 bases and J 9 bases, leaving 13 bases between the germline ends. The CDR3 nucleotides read TGCGCCAGCAGCTTGGGTGCAGGATCGGCCATTCAGTACTTC. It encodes CASSLGAGSAIQYF.

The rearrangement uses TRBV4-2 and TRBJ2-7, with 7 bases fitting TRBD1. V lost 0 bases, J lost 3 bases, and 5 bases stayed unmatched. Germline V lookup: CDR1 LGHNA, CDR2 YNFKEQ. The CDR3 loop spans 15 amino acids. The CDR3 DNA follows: TGTGCCAGCAGCCAAGAACCGGGACAGTACTACGAGCAGTACTTC. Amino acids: CASSQEPGQYYEQYF.

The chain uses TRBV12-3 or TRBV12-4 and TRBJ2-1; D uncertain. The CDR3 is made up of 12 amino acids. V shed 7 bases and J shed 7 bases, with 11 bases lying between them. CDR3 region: CASTLGANEQFF. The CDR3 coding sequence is TGTGCCAGCACCCTTGGTGCAAATGAGCAGTTCTTC.

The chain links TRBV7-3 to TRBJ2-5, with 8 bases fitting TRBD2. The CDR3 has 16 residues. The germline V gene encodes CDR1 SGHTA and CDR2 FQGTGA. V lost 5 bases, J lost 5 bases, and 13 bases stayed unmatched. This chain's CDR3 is CASSPFSGGLEETQYF. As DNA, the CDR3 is TGTGCCAGCAGCCCCTTCAGCGGGGGTCTTGAGGAGACCCAGTACTTC.

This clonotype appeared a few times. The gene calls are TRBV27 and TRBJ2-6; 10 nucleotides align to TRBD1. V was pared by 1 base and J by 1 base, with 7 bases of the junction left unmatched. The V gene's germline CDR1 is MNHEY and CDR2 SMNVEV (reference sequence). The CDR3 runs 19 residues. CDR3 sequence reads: CASSLFDRGRFSGANVLTF. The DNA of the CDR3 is TGTGCCAGCAGTTTATTTGACAGGGGGCGGTTTTCTGGGGCCAACGTCCTGACTTTC. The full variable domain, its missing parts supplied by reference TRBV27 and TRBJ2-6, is EAQVTQNPRYLITVTGKKLTVTCSQNMNHEYMSWYRQDPGLGLRQIYYSMNVEVTDKGDVPEGYKVSRKEKRNFPLILESPSPNQTSLYFCASSLFDRGRFSGANVLTFGAGSRLTVL.

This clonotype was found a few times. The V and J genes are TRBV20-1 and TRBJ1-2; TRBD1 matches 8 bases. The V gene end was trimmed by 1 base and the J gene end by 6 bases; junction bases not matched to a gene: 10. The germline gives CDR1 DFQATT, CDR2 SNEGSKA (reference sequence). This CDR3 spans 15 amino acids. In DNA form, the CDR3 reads TGCAGTGCTAGAGGGAGCAGGGGGCGCAGTGATGGCTACACCTTC. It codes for CSARGSRGRSDGYTF.

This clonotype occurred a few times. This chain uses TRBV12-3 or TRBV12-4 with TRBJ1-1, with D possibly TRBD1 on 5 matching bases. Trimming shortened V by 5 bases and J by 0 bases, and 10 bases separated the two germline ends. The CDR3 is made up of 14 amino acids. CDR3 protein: CASSVWGVNTEAFF. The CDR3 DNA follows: TGTGCCAGCAGTGTGTGGGGGGTGAACACTGAAGCTTTCTTT.

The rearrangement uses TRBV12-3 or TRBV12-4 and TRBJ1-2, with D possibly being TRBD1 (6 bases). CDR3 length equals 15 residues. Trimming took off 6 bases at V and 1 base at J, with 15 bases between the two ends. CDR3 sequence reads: CASSLPTGINYGYTF. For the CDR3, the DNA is TGTGCCAGCAGCCTACCCACAGGGATTAACTATGGCTACACCTTC.

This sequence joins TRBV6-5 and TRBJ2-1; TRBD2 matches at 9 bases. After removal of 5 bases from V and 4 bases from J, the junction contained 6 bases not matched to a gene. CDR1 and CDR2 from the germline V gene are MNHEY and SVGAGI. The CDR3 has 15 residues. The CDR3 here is CASSAAAGGYNEQFF. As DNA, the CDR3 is TGTGCCAGCAGTGCTGCCGCGGGGGGGTACAATGAGCAGTTCTTC.

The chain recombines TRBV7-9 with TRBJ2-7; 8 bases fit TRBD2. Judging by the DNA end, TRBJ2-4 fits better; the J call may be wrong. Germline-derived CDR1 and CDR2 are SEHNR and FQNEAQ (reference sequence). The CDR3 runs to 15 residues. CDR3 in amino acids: CASSHPDAGGHIQYF. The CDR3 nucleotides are TGTGCCAGCAGCCACCCGGATGCGGGAGGCCACATTCAGTACTTC.

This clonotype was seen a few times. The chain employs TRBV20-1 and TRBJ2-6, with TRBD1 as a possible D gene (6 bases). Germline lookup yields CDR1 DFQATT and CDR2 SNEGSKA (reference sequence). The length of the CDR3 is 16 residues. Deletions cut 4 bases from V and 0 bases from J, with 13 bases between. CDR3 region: CSATDRNPSGANVLTF. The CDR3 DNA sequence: TGCAGTGCTACGGACAGAAACCCCTCTGGGGCCAACGTCCTGACTTTC.

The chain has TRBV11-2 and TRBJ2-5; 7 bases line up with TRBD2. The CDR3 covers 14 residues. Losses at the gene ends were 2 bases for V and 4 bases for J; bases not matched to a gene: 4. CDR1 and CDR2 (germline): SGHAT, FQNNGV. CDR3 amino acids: CASSLTTGGETQYF. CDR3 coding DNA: TGTGCCAGCAGCTTAACGACGGGAGGAGAGACCCAGTACTTC.

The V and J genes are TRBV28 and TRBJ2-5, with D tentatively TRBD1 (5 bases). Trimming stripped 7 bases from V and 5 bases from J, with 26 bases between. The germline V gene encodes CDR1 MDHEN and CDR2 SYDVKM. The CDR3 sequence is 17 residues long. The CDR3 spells CASKTPIADSPLETQYF. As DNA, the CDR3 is TGTGCCAGCAAGACGCCGATTGCCGACAGTCCCCTGGAGACCCAGTACTTC.

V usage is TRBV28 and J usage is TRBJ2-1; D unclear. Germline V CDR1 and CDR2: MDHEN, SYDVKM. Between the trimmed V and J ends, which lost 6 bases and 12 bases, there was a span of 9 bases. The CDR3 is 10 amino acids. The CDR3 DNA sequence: TGTGCCAGCAGCCTGGTGGTGCAGTTCTTC. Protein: CASSLVVQFF.